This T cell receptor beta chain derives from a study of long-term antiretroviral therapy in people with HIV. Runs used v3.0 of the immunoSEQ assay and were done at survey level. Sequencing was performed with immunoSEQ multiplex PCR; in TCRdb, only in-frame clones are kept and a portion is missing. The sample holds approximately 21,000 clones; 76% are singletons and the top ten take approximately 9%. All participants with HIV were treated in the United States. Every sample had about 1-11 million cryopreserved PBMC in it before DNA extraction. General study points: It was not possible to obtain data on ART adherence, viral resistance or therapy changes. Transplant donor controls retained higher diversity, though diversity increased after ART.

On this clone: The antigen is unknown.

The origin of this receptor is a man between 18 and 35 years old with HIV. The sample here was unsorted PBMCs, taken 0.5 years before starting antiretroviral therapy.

The CDR3 coding sequence is TGTGCCATCACCCCATCTCTGACTGTGAACACTGAAGCTTTCTTT. This encodes CAITPSLTVNTEAFF. The V and J genes are TRBV10-3 and TRBJ1-1; D unclear. The CDR3 is 15 amino acids. CDR1 and CDR2 (germline): ENHRY, SYGVKD. Trimming took 7 bases from V and 0 from J, leaving 15 bases between them.